This paragraph reports one T cell receptor beta chain. This CDR3 is 15 amino acids long. The V end lost 1 base, the J end lost 0 bases, and 5 bases lay between the germline ends. The germline gives CDR1 SGHRS, CDR2 YFSETQ. This specimen comes from a study of cytomegalovirus exposure and HLA in healthy donors. The PCR ran on 60 Vbeta and 13 Jbeta primers. The table came from immunoSEQ multiplex PCR; TCRdb's copy has only in-frame clones and leaves some out. Of about 180,000 clones in the sample, approximately 73% were seen once. The rearrangement links TRBV5-1 to TRBJ2-6; D gene uncertain. The receptor was derived from a woman in her twenties or thirties in good health and CMV-seropositive. Sequenced material: PBMCs. CDR3 region: CASSLFISGANVLTF. For the CDR3, the DNA is TGCGCCAGCAGCTTGTTTATCTCTGGGGCCAACGTCCTGACTTTC.